These T cell receptor beta chains were read from a single sample in a study of T-cell memory formation after mild COVID-19. One entry per CDR3 protein, called by TCRdb with MiXCR from the 5' RACE reads. The sample shows tens of thousands of distinct CDR3 sequences, approximately 15% of them seen only once. The sample comprised PBMCs or a T cell subset sorted from them (not recorded which). Every receptor here comes from an adult woman who had mild COVID-19 (a few samples of this study predate the infection). Cell type and time point are not known. CDR3s include the opening cysteine and the closing phenylalanine or tryptophan. Fields, in order: J gene, clone size, V gene, D gene, CDR3 DNA, CDR3 protein. The D gene is left open where the match is weak. Part of the rows lack a size; the others show once, few, many or a class for expanded clones.

>TRBJ2-1|NA|TRBV7-2|TRBD1
TGTGCCAGCAGCTTAGGGACAGGACCGGTCATCATCTTC
CASSLGTGPVIIF
>TRBJ2-5|many|TRBV27|NA
TGTGCCAGCAGTCTACAGGGATCGTTGGAGACCCAGTACTTC
CASSLQGSLETQYF
>TRBJ1-1|NA|TRBV12-3/TRBV12-4|NA
TGTGCCAGCATGTCTGAGGGGTGGACTGAAGCTTTCTTT
CASMSEGWTEAFF
>TRBJ2-1|few|TRBV4-1|NA
TGCGCCAGCAGCCAAGGGGGTTGGGGGCGTGGGGATGAGCAGTTCTTC
CASSQGGWGRGDEQFF
>TRBJ1-3|many|TRBV4-2|TRBD1
TGTGCCAGCAGCCAAGAGGCAGGGGGCGGAAACACCATATATTTT
CASSQEAGGGNTIYF
>TRBJ2-7|few|TRBV5-1|NA
TGCGCCAGCAGCCCGGGAGTAGACTCACCCTACGAGCAGTACTTC
CASSPGVDSPYEQYF
>TRBJ2-3|NA|TRBV11-2|TRBD2
TGTGCCAGCAGCTTCCGCGGGGGTGGGACAGATACGCAGTATTTT
CASSFRGGGTDTQYF
>TRBJ1-2|few|TRBV4-1|NA
TGCGCCAGCAGCCAAGAAGCAGGGACAAGAGCTAACTATGGCTACACCTTC
CASSQEAGTRANYGYTF
>TRBJ2-7|few|TRBV5-6|TRBD2
TGTGCCAGCAGCGTAACTAGCGCTATCTACGAGCAGTACTTC
CASSVTSAIYEQYF
>TRBJ2-7|few|TRBV18|NA
TGTGCCAGCTCAAGAGGGACGGCCGTCTACGAGCAGTACTTC
CASSRGTAVYEQYF
>TRBJ2-7|few|TRBV4-1|NA
TGCGCCAGCAGCCAAGATTCAGGGTTTACCTACGAGCAGTACTTC
CASSQDSGFTYEQYF
>TRBJ1-4|NA|TRBV5-1|TRBD1
TGCGCCAGCAGCACTTACAGGGGATCAAATGAAAAACTGTTTTTT
CASSTYRGSNEKLFF
>TRBJ2-1|few|TRBV7-9|TRBD2
TGTGCCAGCAGCTCAACGGGACTAGCGGGCAATGAGCAGTTCTTC
CASSSTGLAGNEQFF
>TRBJ2-7|NA|TRBV4-3|TRBD2
TGCGCCAGCAGCCAAGCGCCACCCGGGACTAGCTCCGAGCAGTACTTC
CASSQAPPGTSSEQYF
>TRBJ2-1|NA|TRBV7-9|TRBD2
TGTGCCAGCAGCTCGGGACTAGCGGGAGACAAGGAGCAGTTCTTC
CASSSGLAGDKEQFF
>TRBJ2-3|NA|TRBV7-8|TRBD2
TGTGCCAGCAGCGCTAGCGGGGGGACCACAGATACGCAGTATTTT
CASSASGGTTDTQYF
>TRBJ2-3|NA|TRBV10-3|NA
TGTGCCAGGAGGGAAAAGCAGTATTTT
CARREKQYF
>TRBJ2-5|NA|TRBV24-1|TRBD1
TGTGCCACCAGTGACCAAGGGACAGGCCAAGAGACCCAGTACTTC
CATSDQGTGQETQYF
>TRBJ2-6|few|TRBV6-5|NA
TGTGCCAGCCGCGTCGGCAGGACCTCTGGGGCCAACGTCCTGACTTTC
CASRVGRTSGANVLTF
>TRBJ2-1|few|TRBV9|NA
TGTGCCAGCAGCGATCACCGGGACAATGAGCAGTTCTTC
CASSDHRDNEQFF
>TRBJ2-7|few|TRBV10-3|TRBD2
TGTGCCATCAGTGGACTAGCGGGGCCCTCCTACGAGCAGTACTTC
CAISGLAGPSYEQYF
>TRBJ2-7|NA|TRBV29-1|TRBD1
TGCAGCGTTGAAGAAGCCGCGACAGGGTACGAGCAGTACTTC
CSVEEAATGYEQYF
>TRBJ2-7|few|TRBV29-1|TRBD1
TGCAGCGCCGAGAGCCACGGACAGGAGTCCTACGAGCAGTACTTC
CSAESHGQESYEQYF
>TRBJ2-5|NA|TRBV6-2/TRBV6-3|NA
TGTGCCAGCAGTTACCTCGGGGCGATCGGAGAGACCCAGTACTTC
CASSYLGAIGETQYF
>TRBJ2-5|many|TRBV7-9|TRBD1
TGTGCCAGCAGATACACCCCGGGACAGGGGGAAGAGACCCAGTACTTC
CASRYTPGQGEETQYF
>TRBJ2-7|few|TRBV15|TRBD1
TGTGCCACCAGCAGGGAGACAGGGACCTACGAGCAGTACTTC
CATSRETGTYEQYF
>TRBJ2-5|few|TRBV3-1|NA
TGTGCCAGCAGTATAGATCGGGAGACCCAGTACTTC
CASSIDRETQYF
>TRBJ2-3|NA|TRBV9|TRBD2
TGTGCCAGCAGCGGGGGGACTAGCGGGAGCCTAACAGATACGCAGTATTTT
CASSGGTSGSLTDTQYF
>TRBJ1-1|NA|TRBV29-1|NA
TGCAGCGTTGTAAGGGGGAACACTGAAGCTTTCTTT
CSVVRGNTEAFF
>TRBJ2-1|NA|TRBV20-1|TRBD2
TGCAGTGCCCCCATTAGCGGGGGGGCCTTCTACAATGAGCAGTTCTTC
CSAPISGGAFYNEQFF
>TRBJ2-7|NA|TRBV5-5|NA
TGTGCCAGCAGCTTACTGGACGAGCCTTACGAGCAGTACTTC
CASSLLDEPYEQYF
>TRBJ2-7|many|TRBV29-1|NA
TGCAGCGTTGAGGGCTTATCGGACGAGCAGTACTTC
CSVEGLSDEQYF
>TRBJ2-1|few|TRBV7-3|NA
TGTGCCAGCAGCTTAGAACCGGGACGACTAACGAATGAGCAGTTCTTC
CASSLEPGRLTNEQFF
>TRBJ1-1|NA|TRBV4-1|NA
TGCGCCAGCAGCCAAGACCTTCAACTGAACACTGAAGCTTTCTTT
CASSQDLQLNTEAFF
>TRBJ2-1|NA|TRBV4-1|NA
TGCGCCAGCAGCCAAGTGGGGTCCCTCAATGAGCAGTTCTTC
CASSQVGSLNEQFF
>TRBJ1-1|NA|TRBV7-8|NA
TGTGCCAGCAGCTTAGGCGGTGGGAACACTGAAGCTTTCTTT
CASSLGGGNTEAFF
>TRBJ1-4|once|TRBV7-6|NA
TGTGCCAGCAGCCCTCATCGGGTCCTTGAAAAACTGTTTTTT
CASSPHRVLEKLFF
>TRBJ2-5|few|TRBV7-9|NA
TGTGCCAGCAGCTTAGAGCTGATCGGTCAAGAGACCCAGTACTTC
CASSLELIGQETQYF
>TRBJ1-1|NA|TRBV3-1|NA
TGTGCCAGCAGACTGAGAGGGGGGGGTTTCATGAACACTGAAGCTTTCTTT
CASRLRGGGFMNTEAFF
>TRBJ2-1|NA|TRBV4-1|NA
TGCGCCAGCAGCTCGCCCGGCAACGGGGCGTTCTTC
CASSSPGNGAFF
>TRBJ2-5|few|TRBV12-3/TRBV12-4|NA
TGTGCCAGCAGTTTGTCGGGTCCAGGGGACCAGTACTTC
CASSLSGPGDQYF
>TRBJ1-2|few|TRBV7-6|TRBD1
TGTGCCAGCAGCCCCCAGGGGGGGACAGGTTTCTATGGCTACACCTTC
CASSPQGGTGFYGYTF
>TRBJ2-5|few|TRBV4-1|NA
TGCGCCAGCAGCCAAGAAAAAGCGACTGCCCTTCGAGAGACCCAGTACTTC
CASSQEKATALRETQYF
>TRBJ1-2|NA|TRBV27|TRBD1
TGTGCCAGCAGTCCCTCGGGACAGGGGTCTCGAGGCTACACCTTC
CASSPSGQGSRGYTF
>TRBJ2-2|NA|TRBV6-5|TRBD2
TGTGCCAGCAGTTACTCGAGTCTAGCGGGGGGGCGCCGAATGGGCACCGGGGAGCTGTTTTTT
CASSYSSLAGGRRMGTGELFF
>TRBJ1-1|few|TRBV7-9|NA
TGTGCCAGCGAAGCCAGTGGGAGCACTGAAGCTTTCTTT
CASEASGSTEAFF
>TRBJ2-5|few|TRBV20-1|TRBD2
TGCAGTGCCCCGAACCCGACTAGCGATTACCAAGAGACCCAGTACTTC
CSAPNPTSDYQETQYF
>TRBJ1-5|few|TRBV28|NA
TGTGCCAGCAGTTTAGGCAGGTTCAATCAGCCCCAGCATTTT
CASSLGRFNQPQHF
>TRBJ2-3|few|TRBV6-1|NA
TGTGCCAGCAGTGAAGTTGGGTCTCCAGATACGCAGTATTTT
CASSEVGSPDTQYF
>TRBJ2-7|NA|TRBV7-9|TRBD2
TGTGCCAGCAGCTCCCAGCGGGAGGATCCGTACGAGCAGTACTTC
CASSSQREDPYEQYF
>TRBJ2-7|NA|TRBV6-5|NA
TGTGCCAGCAGAGAAACGGCAGGCTACGAGCAGTACTTC
CASRETAGYEQYF
>TRBJ2-7|NA|TRBV12-3/TRBV12-4|NA
TGTGCCAGCAGTTTAAAGGAAGTCGGGGCGCCTTCCTACGAGCAGTACTTC
CASSLKEVGAPSYEQYF